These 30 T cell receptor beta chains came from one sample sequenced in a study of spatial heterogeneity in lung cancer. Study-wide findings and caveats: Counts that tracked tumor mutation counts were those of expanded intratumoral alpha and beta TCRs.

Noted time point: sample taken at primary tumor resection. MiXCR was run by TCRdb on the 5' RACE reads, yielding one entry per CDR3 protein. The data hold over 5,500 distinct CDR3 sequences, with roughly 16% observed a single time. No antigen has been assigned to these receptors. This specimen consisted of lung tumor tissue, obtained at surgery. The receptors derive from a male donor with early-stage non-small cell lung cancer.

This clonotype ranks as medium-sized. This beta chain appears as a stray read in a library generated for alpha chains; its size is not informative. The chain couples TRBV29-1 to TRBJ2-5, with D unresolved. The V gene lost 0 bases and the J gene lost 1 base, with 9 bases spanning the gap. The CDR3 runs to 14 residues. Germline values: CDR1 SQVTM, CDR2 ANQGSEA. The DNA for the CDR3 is TGCAGCGTTGAAGAACGCCAGGCCCAAGAGACCCAGTACTTC. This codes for CSVEERQAQETQYF.

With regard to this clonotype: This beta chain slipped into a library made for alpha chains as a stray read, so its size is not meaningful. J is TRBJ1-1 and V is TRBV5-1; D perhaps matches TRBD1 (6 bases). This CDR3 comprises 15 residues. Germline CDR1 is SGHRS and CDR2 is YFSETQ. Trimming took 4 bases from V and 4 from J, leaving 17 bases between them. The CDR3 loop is CASSVPRDTFTEAFF. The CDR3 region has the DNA TGCGCCAGCAGCGTGCCACGGGACACCTTCACTGAAGCTTTCTTT.

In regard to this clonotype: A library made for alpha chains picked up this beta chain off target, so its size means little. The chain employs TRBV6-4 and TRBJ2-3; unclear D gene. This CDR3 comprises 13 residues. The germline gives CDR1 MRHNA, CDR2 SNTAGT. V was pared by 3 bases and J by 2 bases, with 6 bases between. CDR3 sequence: CASSDPFTDTQYF. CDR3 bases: TGTGCCAGCAGTGATCCTTTCACAGATACGCAGTATTTT.

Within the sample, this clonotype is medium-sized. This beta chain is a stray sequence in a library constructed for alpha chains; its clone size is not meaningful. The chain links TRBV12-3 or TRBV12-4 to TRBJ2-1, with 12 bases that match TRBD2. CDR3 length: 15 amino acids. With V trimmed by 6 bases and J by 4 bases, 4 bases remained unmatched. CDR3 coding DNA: TGTGCCAGCAGACCTAGCGGGAGGGGTTACAATGAGCAGTTCTTC. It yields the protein CASRPSGRGYNEQFF.

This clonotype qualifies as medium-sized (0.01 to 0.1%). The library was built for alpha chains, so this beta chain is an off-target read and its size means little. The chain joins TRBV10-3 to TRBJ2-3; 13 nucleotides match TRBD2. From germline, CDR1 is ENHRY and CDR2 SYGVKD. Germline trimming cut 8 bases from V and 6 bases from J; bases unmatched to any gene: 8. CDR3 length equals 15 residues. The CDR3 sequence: CAIVRLAGGKDTQYF. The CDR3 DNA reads TGTGCCATCGTAAGACTAGCGGGAGGCAAGGATACGCAGTATTTT.

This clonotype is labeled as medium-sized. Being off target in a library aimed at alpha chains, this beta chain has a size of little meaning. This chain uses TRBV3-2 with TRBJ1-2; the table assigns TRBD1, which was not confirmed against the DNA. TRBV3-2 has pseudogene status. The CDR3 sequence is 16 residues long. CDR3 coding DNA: TGTGCCAGCAGCCAAGATTCCCCAGGTCCCCTGAATGGCTACACCTTC. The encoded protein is CASSQDSPGPLNGYTF.

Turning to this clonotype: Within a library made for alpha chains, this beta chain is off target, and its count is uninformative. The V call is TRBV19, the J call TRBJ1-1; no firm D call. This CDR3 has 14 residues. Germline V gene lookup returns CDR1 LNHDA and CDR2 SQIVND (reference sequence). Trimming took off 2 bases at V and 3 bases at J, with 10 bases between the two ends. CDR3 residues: CASSIRDGDTEAFF. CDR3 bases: TGTGCCAGTAGTATACGTGACGGGGACACTGAAGCTTTCTTT.

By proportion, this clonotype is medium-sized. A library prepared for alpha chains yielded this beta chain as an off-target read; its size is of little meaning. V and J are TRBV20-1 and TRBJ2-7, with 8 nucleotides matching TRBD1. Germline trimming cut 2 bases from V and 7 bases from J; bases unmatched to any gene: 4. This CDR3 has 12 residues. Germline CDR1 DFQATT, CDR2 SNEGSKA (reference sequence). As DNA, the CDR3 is TGCAGTGCTAGAACCGGACAGGGTGAGCAGTACTTC. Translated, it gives CSARTGQGEQYF.

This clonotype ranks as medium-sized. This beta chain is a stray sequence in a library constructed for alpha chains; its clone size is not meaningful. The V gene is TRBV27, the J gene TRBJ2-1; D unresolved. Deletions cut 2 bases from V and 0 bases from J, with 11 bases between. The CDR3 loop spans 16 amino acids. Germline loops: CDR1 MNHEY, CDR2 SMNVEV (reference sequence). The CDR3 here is CASSLPGPSSYNEQFF. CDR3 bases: TGTGCCAGCAGTTTACCGGGCCCGAGCTCCTACAATGAGCAGTTCTTC.

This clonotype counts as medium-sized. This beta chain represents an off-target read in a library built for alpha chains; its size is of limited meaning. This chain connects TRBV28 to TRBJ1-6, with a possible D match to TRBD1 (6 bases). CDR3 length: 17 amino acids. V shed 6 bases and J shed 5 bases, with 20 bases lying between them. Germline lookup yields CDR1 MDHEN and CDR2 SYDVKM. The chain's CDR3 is CASRPGGAKEDNSPLHF. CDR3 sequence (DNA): TGTGCCAGCAGACCCGGGGGGGCGAAAGAGGATAATTCACCCCTCCACTTT.

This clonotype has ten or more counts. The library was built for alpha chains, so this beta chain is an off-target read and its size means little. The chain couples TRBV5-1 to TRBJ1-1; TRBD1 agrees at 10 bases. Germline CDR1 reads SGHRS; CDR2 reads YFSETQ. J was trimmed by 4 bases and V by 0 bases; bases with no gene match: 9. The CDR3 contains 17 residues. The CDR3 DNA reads TGCGCCAGCAGCTTGGTGGGAGGACAGGGGGAAGGCACTGAAGCTTTCTTT. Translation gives CASSLVGGQGEGTEAFF. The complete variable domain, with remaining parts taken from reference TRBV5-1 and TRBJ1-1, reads KAGVTQTPRYLIKTRGQQVTLSCSPISGHRSVSWYQQTPGQGLQFLFEYFSETQRNKGNFPGRFSGRQFSNSRSEMNVSTLELGDSALYLCASSLVGGQGEGTEAFFGQGTRLTVV.

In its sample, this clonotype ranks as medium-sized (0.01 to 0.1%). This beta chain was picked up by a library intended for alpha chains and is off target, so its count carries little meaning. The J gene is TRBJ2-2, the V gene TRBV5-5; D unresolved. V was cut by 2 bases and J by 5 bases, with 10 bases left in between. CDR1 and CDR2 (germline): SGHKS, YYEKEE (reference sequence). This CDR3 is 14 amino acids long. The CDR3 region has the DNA TGTGCCAGCAGCTTAGCAGGACCGACCGGGGAGCTGTTTTTT. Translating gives CASSLAGPTGELFF. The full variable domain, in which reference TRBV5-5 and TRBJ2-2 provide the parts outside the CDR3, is DAGVTQSPTHLIKTRGQQVTLRCSPISGHKSVSWYQQVLGQGPQFIFQYYEKEERGRGNFPDRFSARQFPNYSSELNVNALLLGDSALYLCASSLAGPTGELFFGEGSRLTVL.

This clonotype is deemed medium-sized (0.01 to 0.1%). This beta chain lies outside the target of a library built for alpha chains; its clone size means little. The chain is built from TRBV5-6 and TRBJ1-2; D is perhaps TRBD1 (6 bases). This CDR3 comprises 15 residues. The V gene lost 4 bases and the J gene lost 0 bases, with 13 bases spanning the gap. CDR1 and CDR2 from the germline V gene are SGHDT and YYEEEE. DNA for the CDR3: TGTGCCAGCAGCGTCCGGACAGATACTAACTATGGCTACACCTTC. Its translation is CASSVRTDTNYGYTF. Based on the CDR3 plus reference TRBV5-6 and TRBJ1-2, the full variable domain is DAGVTQSPTHLIKTRGQQVTLRCSPKSGHDTVSWYQQALGQGPQFIFQYYEEEERQRGNFPDRFSGHQFPNYSSELNVNALLLGDSALYLCASSVRTDTNYGYTFGSGTRLTVV.

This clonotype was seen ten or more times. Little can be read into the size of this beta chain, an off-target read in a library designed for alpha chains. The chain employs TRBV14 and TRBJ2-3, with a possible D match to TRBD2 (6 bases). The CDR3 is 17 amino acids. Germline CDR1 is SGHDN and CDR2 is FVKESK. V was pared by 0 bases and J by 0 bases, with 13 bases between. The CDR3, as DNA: TGTGCCAGCAGCCAAGAACCGGCGGGAATCAGCACAGATACGCAGTATTTT. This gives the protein CASSQEPAGISTDTQYF.

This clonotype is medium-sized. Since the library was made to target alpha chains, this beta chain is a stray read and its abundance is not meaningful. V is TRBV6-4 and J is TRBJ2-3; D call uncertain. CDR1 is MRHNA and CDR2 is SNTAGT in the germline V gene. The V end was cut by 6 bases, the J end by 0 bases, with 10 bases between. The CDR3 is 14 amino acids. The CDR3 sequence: CASSHLGSTDTQYF. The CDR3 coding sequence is TGTGCCAGCAGCCACCTGGGTAGCACAGATACGCAGTATTTT.

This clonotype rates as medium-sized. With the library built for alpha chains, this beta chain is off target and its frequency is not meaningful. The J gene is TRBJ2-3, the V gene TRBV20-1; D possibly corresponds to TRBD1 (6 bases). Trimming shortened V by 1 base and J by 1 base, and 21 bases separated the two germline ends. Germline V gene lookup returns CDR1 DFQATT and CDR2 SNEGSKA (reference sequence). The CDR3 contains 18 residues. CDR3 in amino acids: CSARGHSRNRARTDTQYF. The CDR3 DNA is TGCAGTGCTAGAGGTCATTCGAGGAACAGGGCACGCACAGATACGCAGTATTTT.

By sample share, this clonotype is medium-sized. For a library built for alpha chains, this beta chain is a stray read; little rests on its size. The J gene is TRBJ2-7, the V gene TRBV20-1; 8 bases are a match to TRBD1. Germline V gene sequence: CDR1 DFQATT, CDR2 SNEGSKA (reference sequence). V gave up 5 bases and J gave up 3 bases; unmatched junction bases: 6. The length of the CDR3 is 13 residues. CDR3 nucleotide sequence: TGCAGTGCTCCGGGACAGGTGGGCTACGAGCAGTACTTC. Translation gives CSAPGQVGYEQYF.

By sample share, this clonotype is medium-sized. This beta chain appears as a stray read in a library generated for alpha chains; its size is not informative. The CDR3: CASSPGGGETQYF. In nucleotides, the CDR3 is TGTGCCAGCAGCCCCGGGGGGGGTGAGACCCAGTACTTC. The V and J genes are TRBV11-2 and TRBJ2-5, with 8 bases identical to TRBD2. From germline, CDR1 is SGHAT and CDR2 FQNNGV. V lost 5 bases, J lost 5 bases, and 4 bases stayed unmatched. The CDR3 loop spans 13 amino acids.

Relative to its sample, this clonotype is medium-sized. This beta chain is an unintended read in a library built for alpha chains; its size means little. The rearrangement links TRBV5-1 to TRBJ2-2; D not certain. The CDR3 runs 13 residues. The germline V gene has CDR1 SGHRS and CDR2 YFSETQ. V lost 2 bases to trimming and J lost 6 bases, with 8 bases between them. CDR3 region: CASSFEVPGELFF. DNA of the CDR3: TGCGCCAGCAGCTTCGAGGTTCCCGGGGAGCTGTTTTTT.

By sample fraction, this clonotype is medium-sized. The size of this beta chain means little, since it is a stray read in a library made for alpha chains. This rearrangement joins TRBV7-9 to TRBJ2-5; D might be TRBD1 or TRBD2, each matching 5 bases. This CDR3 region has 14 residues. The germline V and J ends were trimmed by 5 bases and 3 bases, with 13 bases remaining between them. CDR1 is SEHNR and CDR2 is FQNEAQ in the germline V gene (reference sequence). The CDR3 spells CASSRGVPKETQYF. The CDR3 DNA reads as TGTGCCAGCAGCCGAGGGGTTCCGAAAGAGACCCAGTACTTC.

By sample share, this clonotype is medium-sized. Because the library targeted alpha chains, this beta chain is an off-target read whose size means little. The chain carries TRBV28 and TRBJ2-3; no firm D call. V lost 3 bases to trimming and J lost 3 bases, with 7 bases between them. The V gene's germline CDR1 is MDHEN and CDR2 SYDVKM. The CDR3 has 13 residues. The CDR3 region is CASSFGGTDTQYF. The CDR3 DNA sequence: TGTGCCAGCAGTTTTGGCGGTACAGATACGCAGTATTTT.

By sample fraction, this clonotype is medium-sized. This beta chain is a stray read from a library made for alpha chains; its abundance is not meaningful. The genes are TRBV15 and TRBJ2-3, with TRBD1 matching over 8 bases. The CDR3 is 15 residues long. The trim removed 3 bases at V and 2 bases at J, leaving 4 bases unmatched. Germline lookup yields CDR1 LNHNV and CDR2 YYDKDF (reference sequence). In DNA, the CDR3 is TGTGCCACCAGCAGGACCAGGGGGCACACAGATACGCAGTATTTT. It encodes CATSRTRGHTDTQYF.

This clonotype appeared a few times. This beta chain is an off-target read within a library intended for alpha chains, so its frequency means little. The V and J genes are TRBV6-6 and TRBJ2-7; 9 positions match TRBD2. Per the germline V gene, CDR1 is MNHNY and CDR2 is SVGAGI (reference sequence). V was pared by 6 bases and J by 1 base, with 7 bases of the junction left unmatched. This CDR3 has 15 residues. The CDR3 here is CASSPSGGISYEQYF. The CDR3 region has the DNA TGTGCCAGCAGCCCCAGCGGGGGGATATCCTACGAGCAGTACTTC.

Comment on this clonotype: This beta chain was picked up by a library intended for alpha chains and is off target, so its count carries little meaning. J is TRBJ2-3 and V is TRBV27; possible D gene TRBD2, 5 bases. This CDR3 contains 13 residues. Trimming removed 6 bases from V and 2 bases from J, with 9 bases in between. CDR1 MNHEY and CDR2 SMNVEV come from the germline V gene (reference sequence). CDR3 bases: TGTGCCAGCAGACCGGACTTCACAGATACGCAGTATTTT. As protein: CASRPDFTDTQYF.

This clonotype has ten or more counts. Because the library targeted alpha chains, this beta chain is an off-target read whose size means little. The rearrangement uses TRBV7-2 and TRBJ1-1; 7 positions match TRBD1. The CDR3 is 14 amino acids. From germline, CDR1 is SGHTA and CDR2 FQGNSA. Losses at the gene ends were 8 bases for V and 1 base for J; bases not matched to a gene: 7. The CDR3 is CASSGGHQNTEAFF. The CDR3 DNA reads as TGTGCCAGCTCAGGGGGGCATCAGAACACTGAAGCTTTCTTT.

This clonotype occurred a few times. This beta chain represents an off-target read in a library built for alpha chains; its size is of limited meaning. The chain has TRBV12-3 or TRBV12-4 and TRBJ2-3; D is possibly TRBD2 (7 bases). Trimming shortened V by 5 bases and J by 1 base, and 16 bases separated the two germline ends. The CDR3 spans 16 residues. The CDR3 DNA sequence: TGTGCCAGCAGTGGCCTACGGGGGGCGGGCACAGATACGCAGTATTTT. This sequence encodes CASSGLRGAGTDTQYF.

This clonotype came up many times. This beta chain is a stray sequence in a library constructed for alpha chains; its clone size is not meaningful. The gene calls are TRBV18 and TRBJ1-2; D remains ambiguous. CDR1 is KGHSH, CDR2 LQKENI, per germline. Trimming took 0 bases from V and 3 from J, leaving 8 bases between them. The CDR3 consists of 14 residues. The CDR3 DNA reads TGTGCCAGCTCACCACCCGAACAGCACTATGGCTACACCTTC. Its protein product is CASSPPEQHYGYTF.

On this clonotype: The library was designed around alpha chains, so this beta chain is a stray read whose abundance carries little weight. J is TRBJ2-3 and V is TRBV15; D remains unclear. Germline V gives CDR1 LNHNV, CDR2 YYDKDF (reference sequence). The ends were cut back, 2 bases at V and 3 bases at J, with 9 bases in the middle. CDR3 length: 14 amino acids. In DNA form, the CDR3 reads TGTGCCACCAGCAGAACGCTAGGTACAGATACGCAGTATTTT. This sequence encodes CATSRTLGTDTQYF.

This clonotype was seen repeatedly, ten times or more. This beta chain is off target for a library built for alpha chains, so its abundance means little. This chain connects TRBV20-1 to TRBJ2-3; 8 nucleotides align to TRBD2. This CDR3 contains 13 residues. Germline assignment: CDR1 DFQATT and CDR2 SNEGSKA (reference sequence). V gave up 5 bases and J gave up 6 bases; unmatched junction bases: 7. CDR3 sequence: CSALLAVGDTQYF. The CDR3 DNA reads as TGCAGTGCTCTACTAGCGGTTGGCGATACGCAGTATTTT.

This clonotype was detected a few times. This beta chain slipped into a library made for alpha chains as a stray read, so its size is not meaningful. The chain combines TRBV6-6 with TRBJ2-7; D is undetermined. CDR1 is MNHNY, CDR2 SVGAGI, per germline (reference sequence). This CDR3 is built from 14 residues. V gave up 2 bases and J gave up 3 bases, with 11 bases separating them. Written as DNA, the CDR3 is TGTGCCAGCAGTTACGATCAGGACCTCTACGAGCAGTACTTC. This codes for CASSYDQDLYEQYF.